The 22 T cell receptor beta chains below all came from one sample that was sequenced in a study of control samples from healthy donors and cancer patients. Method: immunoSEQ multiplex PCR; TCRdb's copy keeps in-frame clones and lacks some. Of more than 85,000 clones in the sample, 83% were seen once. The sample taken for sequencing was blood. The source of these receptors is a woman between 50 and 59 years old in good health.

This clone has only one observation. This chain joins TRBV24-1 and TRBJ2-3; D not resolved. Trimming pared 7 bases from V and 1 base from J, leaving 8 bases between. CDR3 size: 13 residues. Germline CDR1 is KGHDR and CDR2 is SFDVKD. The CDR3 protein is CATRETGTDTQYF. The CDR3, as DNA: TGTGCCACCAGGGAAACTGGCACAGATACGCAGTATTTT.

The chain recombines TRBV7-8 with TRBJ2-3; the match to TRBD1 covers 7 bases. Trimming removed 7 bases from V and 3 bases from J; junction bases left unmatched: 16. The CDR3 loop spans 17 amino acids. The germline V gene encodes CDR1 SGHVS and CDR2 FQNEAQ. The CDR3 sequence is CASTFNGRDSRTDTQYF. Here the CDR3 DNA reads TGTGCCAGCACCTTCAACGGCCGGGACAGCAGGACAGATACGCAGTATTTT.

This chain connects TRBV27 to TRBJ2-2, with 10 bases matching TRBD2. The CDR3 runs to 15 residues. The germline V gene encodes CDR1 MNHEY and CDR2 SMNVEV (reference sequence). The V and J ends lost 2 bases and 7 bases, in that order; junction bases with no gene match: 4. The DNA for the CDR3 is TGTGCCAGCAGTTTAGTAGCGGGAGGCAGCGGGGAGCTGTTTTTT. This codes for CASSLVAGGSGELFF.

CDR3 region: CASSQWGEEYEQYF. CDR3 bases: TGTGCCAGCAGCCAGTGGGGGGAGGAATACGAGCAGTACTTC. The J gene is TRBJ2-7, the V gene TRBV5-4; possible D gene TRBD2, 6 bases. This CDR3 spans 14 amino acids. Germline V gives CDR1 SGHNT, CDR2 YYREEE (reference sequence). V was shortened by 4 bases and J by 4 bases, with 15 bases between the two germline ends.

CDR3 coding DNA: TGTGCCAGCGCAAGTGGTGTCTATGGCTACACCTTC. This codes for CASASGVYGYTF. The chain uses TRBV28 and TRBJ1-2; D is unclear. Per the germline V gene, CDR1 is MDHEN and CDR2 is SYDVKM. The germline V and J ends were trimmed by 8 bases and 4 bases, with 11 bases remaining between them. The length of the CDR3 is 12 residues.

V usage is TRBV14 and J usage is TRBJ2-3; D gene uncertain. Germline CDR1 is SGHDN and CDR2 is FVKESK. This CDR3 contains 15 residues. V lost 2 bases and J lost 2, with 11 bases in between. The CDR3 region is CASSQSTGFTDTQYF. DNA for the CDR3: TGTGCCAGCAGCCAAAGTACCGGATTCACAGATACGCAGTATTTT.

The gene calls are TRBV28 and TRBJ2-5; 8 nucleotides line up with TRBD2. J gave up 1 base and V 2 bases, and 0 bases lay outside the gene matches. This CDR3 spans 14 amino acids. Looked up from germline, CDR1 is MDHEN and CDR2 is SYDVKM. The CDR3 DNA is TGTGCCAGCAGTTTAGCGGGGGGCCAAGAGACCCAGTACTTC. It codes for CASSLAGGQETQYF.

This clone was counted a single time. The chain employs TRBV2 and TRBJ2-7, with 10 bases fitting TRBD1. CDR3 size: 16 residues. J lost 2 bases, V lost 7 bases, and 11 bases had no gene match. Per germline, CDR1 SNHLY and CDR2 FYNNEI. CDR3 region: CASMTGGARLAYEQYF. CDR3 DNA sequence: TGTGCCAGCATGACAGGGGGCGCACGCCTTGCCTACGAGCAGTACTTC.

The gene calls are TRBV29-1 and TRBJ1-2, with D possibly being TRBD1 (5 bases). Germline-derived CDR1 and CDR2 are SQVTM and ANQGSEA. This CDR3 has 12 residues. The ends were cut back, 3 bases at V and 7 bases at J, with 12 bases in the middle. CDR3 DNA sequence: TGCAGCGTTGATTGGGGGTCGGTTGGCTACACCTTC. Its translation is CSVDWGSVGYTF.

The rearrangement joins TRBV29-1 to TRBJ2-2; D gene ambiguous. The CDR3 is 12 residues long. V lost 4 bases and J 1 base, leaving 4 bases between the germline ends. CDR1 is SQVTM and CDR2 is ANQGSEA in the germline V gene. In DNA form, the CDR3 reads TGCAGCGTTGGACTGAACACCGGGGAGCTGTTTTTT. Residues: CSVGLNTGELFF.

The chain is built from TRBV12-3 or TRBV12-4 and TRBJ1-5; D call uncertain. Deletions cut 4 bases from V and 9 bases from J, with 13 bases between. The CDR3 spans 13 residues. CDR3 sequence reads: CASSYEVLLPQHF. CDR3 in DNA: TGTGCCAGCAGTTACGAGGTTTTACTGCCCCAGCATTTT.

The rearrangement links TRBV7-9 to TRBJ2-2; D uncertain. The germline gives CDR1 SEHNR, CDR2 FQNEAQ (reference sequence). The CDR3 is made up of 13 amino acids. V was clipped by 2 bases and J by 5 bases, with 6 bases between them. The CDR3 DNA is TGTGCCAGCAGCTTAACACAAACCGGGGAGCTGTTTTTT. It is translated as CASSLTQTGELFF.

The chain carries TRBV28 and TRBJ1-5; 7 nucleotides line up with TRBD1. The CDR3 runs to 15 residues. V was clipped by 2 bases and J by 3 bases; unmatched bases: 4. Germline V gene lookup returns CDR1 MDHEN and CDR2 SYDVKM. CDR3 loop: CASSLTGANNQPQHF. The CDR3 nucleotides are TGTGCCAGCAGTTTAACAGGGGCCAACAATCAGCCCCAGCATTTT.

The chain combines TRBV4-1 with TRBJ2-5; possibly TRBD1 for D (5 bases). The CDR3 has 14 residues. V was pared by 3 bases and J by 2 bases, with 10 bases between. The V gene's germline CDR1 is MGHRA and CDR2 YSYEKL. Here the CDR3 reads CASSHRTPQETQYF. In DNA form, the CDR3 reads TGCGCCAGCAGCCATCGGACACCTCAAGAGACCCAGTACTTC.

The rearrangement links TRBV3-1 (or the pseudogene TRBV3-2) to TRBJ1-4, with 7 bases fitting TRBD1. The J segment lost 5 bases and the V segment lost 1 base, leaving 7 bases of the junction unmatched. The CDR3 loop spans 16 amino acids. Germline CDR1 is LGHDT and CDR2 is YNNKEL (reference sequence). CDR3 sequence: CASSQGQGWGNEKLFF. CDR3 DNA sequence: TGTGCCAGCAGCCAAGGACAGGGTTGGGGGAATGAAAAACTGTTTTTT.

The genes are TRBV10-3 and TRBJ2-7; D call uncertain. This CDR3 has 13 residues. Germline assignment: CDR1 ENHRY and CDR2 SYGVKD. V lost 3 bases and J lost 4, with 10 bases in between. The CDR3 DNA sequence: TGTGCCATCAGTGAAAGTTTAATGTACGAGCAGTACTTC. This encodes CAISESLMYEQYF.

The chain is built from TRBV6-1 and TRBJ1-3, with a possible D match to TRBD1 (6 bases). The V end lost 4 bases, the J end lost 8 bases, and 21 bases lay between the germline ends. Germline CDR1 and CDR2: MNHNS and SASEGT. There are 16 residues in the CDR3. CDR3 sequence reads: CASSGVRRGQGDTIYF. The CDR3 coding sequence is TGTGCCAGCAGTGGGGTGCGTCGGGGGCAAGGAGACACCATATATTTT.

The chain is built from TRBV7-8 and TRBJ1-2; a possible D gene is TRBD1 (5 bases). The length of the CDR3 is 15 residues. Between the trimmed V and J ends, which lost 6 bases and 3 bases, there was a span of 17 bases. Germline CDR1 SGHVS, CDR2 FQNEAQ. The CDR3, as DNA: TGTGCCAGCAGGCAAGGGGAGGGACCGCACTATGGCTACACCTTC. Protein product: CASRQGEGPHYGYTF. Full variable domain (rest looked up from reference TRBV7-8 and TRBJ1-2): GAGVSQSPRYKVAKRGQDVALRCDPISGHVSLFWYQQALGQGPEFLTYFQNEAQLDKSGLPSDRFFAERPEGSVSTLKIQRTQQEDSAVYLCASRQGEGPHYGYTFGSGTRLTVV.

This clone has just one count. The chain has TRBV6-1 and TRBJ1-2, with D unresolved. Between the trimmed V and J ends, which lost 3 bases and 4 bases, there was a span of 6 bases. The germline V gene encodes CDR1 MNHNS and CDR2 SASEGT. The CDR3 contains 12 residues. CDR3 sequence reads: CASSEWGYGYTF. The CDR3 nucleotides read TGTGCCAGCAGTGAGTGGGGCTATGGCTACACCTTC.

The chain employs TRBV6-5 and TRBJ1-1; 7 nucleotides match TRBD1. The CDR3 sequence is 15 residues long. V trimming: 6 bases; J trimming: 2 bases; junction bases outside the gene matches: 9. Germline-derived CDR1 and CDR2 are MNHEY and SVGAGI. The CDR3 region has the DNA TGTGCCAGCAGAGGGGGCACAGGAGCTAACACTGAAGCTTTCTTT. The encoded protein is CASRGGTGANTEAFF.

The chain combines TRBV6-4 with TRBJ2-3; 8 bases are shared with TRBD1. The germline gives CDR1 MRHNA, CDR2 SNTAGT. V lost 5 bases and J lost 0; bases outside the gene matches: 4. This CDR3 contains 15 residues. In DNA, the CDR3 is TGTGCCAGCAGTTGGACAGGGCAGAGCACAGATACGCAGTATTTT. Encoded protein: CASSWTGQSTDTQYF.

The table lists this clone with a count of one. The V and J genes are TRBV28 and TRBJ1-3; 8 bases fit TRBD1. This CDR3 spans 17 amino acids. V lost 5 bases and J lost 4; bases outside the gene matches: 13. The germline V gene has CDR1 MDHEN and CDR2 SYDVKM. This CDR3 is CASSTWTPGTGGNTIYF. The CDR3, as DNA: TGTGCCAGCAGTACCTGGACGCCGGGGACAGGCGGAAACACCATATATTTT.